Below, 30 T cell receptor beta chains from the same sample are listed, as sequenced in a study of early T cells in non-severe SARS-CoV-2 infection. TCRdb redid the calling of the 5' RACE reads with MiXCR, one entry per CDR3 protein. The repertoire holds about 89,000 distinct CDR3 sequences, with roughly 15% as singletons. The source material was whole blood. These TCRs come from an adult who was a healthcare worker with PCR-confirmed SARS-CoV-2 infection or an uninfected control (not recorded which).

This clonotype was counted at least ten times. V usage is TRBV19 and J usage is TRBJ2-1, with D perhaps matching TRBD1 or TRBD2 (6 bases each). V lost 1 base and J 8 bases, leaving 15 bases between the germline ends. The CDR3 runs to 15 residues. Per germline, CDR1 LNHDA and CDR2 SQIVND (reference sequence). The CDR3 reads CASSIGFGGGDEQFF. Here the CDR3 DNA reads TGTGCCAGTAGTATAGGTTTCGGGGGCGGAGATGAGCAGTTCTTC.

This sequence joins TRBV7-9 and TRBJ2-3; 8 positions match TRBD1. The V gene's germline CDR1 is SEHNR and CDR2 FQNEAQ (reference sequence). The junction had 14 bases not matched to a gene; V was cut back by 4 bases and J by 5 bases. The CDR3 extends over 17 amino acids. The CDR3 spells CASSSTSLATGVDTQYF. CDR3 bases: TGTGCCAGCAGCTCCACTTCACTTGCGACAGGGGTAGATACGCAGTATTTT.

This clonotype was counted many times. The gene calls are TRBV11-3 and TRBJ2-5; tentatively, D is TRBD1 (6 bases). Trimming left V 1 base short and J 7 bases short, with 10 bases between. The CDR3 spans 13 residues. The germline gives CDR1 SGHNT, CDR2 YENEEA. The CDR3 DNA reads TGTGCCAGCAGCTTAGGGGGGCTGCGGACCCAGTACTTC. It encodes CASSLGGLRTQYF.

The CDR3 nucleotides read TGTGCCAGCAGCGTCGTACTGGGGGCTGATGAGCAGTTCTTC. As protein: CASSVVLGADEQFF. The chain recombines TRBV9 with TRBJ2-1, with D possibly being TRBD1 (6 bases). The CDR3 has 14 residues. Per germline, CDR1 SGDLS and CDR2 YYNGEE. Deletions cut 2 bases from V and 8 bases from J, with 14 bases between.

This clonotype appeared many times. V usage is TRBV9 and J usage is TRBJ2-3, with D unresolved. Germline-derived CDR1 and CDR2 are SGDLS and YYNGEE. The V gene lost 2 bases and the J gene lost 3 bases, with 10 bases spanning the gap. This CDR3 is 14 amino acids long. CDR3 residues: CASSVLDVTDTQYF. CDR3 in DNA: TGTGCCAGCAGCGTCTTGGACGTGACAGATACGCAGTATTTT.

This clonotype was seen a handful of times. J is TRBJ1-3 and V is TRBV14; tentatively, D is TRBD1 (5 bases). Trimming pared 1 base from V and 2 bases from J, leaving 15 bases between. Germline CDR1 is SGHDN and CDR2 is FVKESK. This CDR3 is 17 amino acids long. The CDR3 reads CASSQALNRGAGNTIYF. CDR3 nucleotide sequence: TGTGCCAGCAGCCAAGCCCTAAATCGAGGGGCTGGAAACACCATATATTTT. Full variable domain (outside the CDR3, taken from reference TRBV14 and TRBJ1-3): EAGVTQFPSHSVIEKGQTVTLRCDPISGHDNLYWYRRVMGKEIKFLLHFVKESKQDESGMPNNRFLAERTGGTYSTLKVQPAELEDSGVYFCASSQALNRGAGNTIYFGEGSWLTVV.

The sample holds many counts of this clonotype. The chain carries TRBV19 and TRBJ1-5; no definite D call. Germline CDR1 is LNHDA and CDR2 is SQIVND (reference sequence). CDR3 size: 14 residues. Trimming shortened V by 4 bases and J by 7 bases, and 14 bases separated the two germline ends. The CDR3 DNA reads as TGTGCCAGTAGTAGGTTAGGAACGTACCAGCCCCAGCATTTT. As protein: CASSRLGTYQPQHF.

This clonotype was seen a handful of times. The chain uses TRBV3-1 and TRBJ2-3; D remains unclear. Trimming stripped 1 base from V and 6 bases from J, with 8 bases between. Germline V gene lookup returns CDR1 LGHDT and CDR2 YNNKEL (reference sequence). The CDR3 loop spans 13 amino acids. CDR3 nucleotide sequence: TGTGCCAGCAGCCAAGTAGCATCCGATACGCAGTATTTT. Translating gives CASSQVASDTQYF.

The CDR3 DNA follows: TGTGCCAGCAGTTACATAGCGGGGGAGAGCACAGATACGCAGTATTTT. It specifies CASSYIAGESTDTQYF. The genes are TRBV6-2 or TRBV6-3 and TRBJ2-3, with 9 bases aligning to TRBD2. After removal of 2 bases from V and 0 bases from J, the junction contained 3 bases not matched to a gene. The CDR3 loop spans 16 amino acids. Germline V lookup: CDR1 MNHEY, CDR2 SVGEGT.

V usage is TRBV12-3 or TRBV12-4 and J usage is TRBJ1-4; 7 positions match TRBD1. The trim removed 8 bases at V and 5 bases at J, leaving 8 bases unmatched. This CDR3 is 14 amino acids long. CDR3 DNA: TGTGCCAGCTGTTCCGGGACAGAAAATGAAAAACTGTTTTTT. Residues: CASCSGTENEKLFF.

The V and J genes are TRBV2 and TRBJ1-5, with D maybe TRBD1 (5 bases). CDR1 is SNHLY and CDR2 is FYNNEI in the germline V gene. The V end lost 7 bases, the J end lost 0 bases, and 13 bases lay between the germline ends. CDR3 length: 15 residues. CDR3 region: CASKRTQNSNQPQHF. CDR3 nucleotides: TGTGCCAGCAAAAGGACACAGAATAGCAATCAGCCCCAGCATTTT.

This clonotype was picked up a small number of times. The rearrangement links TRBV5-1 to TRBJ2-2, with D hard to call. The CDR3 is 15 amino acids. The V end lost 5 bases, the J end lost 5 bases, and 16 bases lay between the germline ends. Germline CDR1 is SGHRS and CDR2 is YFSETQ. This CDR3 is CASRVRELETGELFF. The CDR3 bases are TGCGCCAGCAGAGTAAGAGAACTTGAGACCGGGGAGCTGTTTTTT. The variable domain in full, completed from reference TRBV5-1 and TRBJ2-2, reads KAGVTQTPRYLIKTRGQQVTLSCSPISGHRSVSWYQQTPGQGLQFLFEYFSETQRNKGNFPGRFSGRQFSNSRSEMNVSTLELGDSALYLCASRVRELETGELFFGEGSRLTVL.

This clonotype was observed at least ten times. This sequence joins TRBV3-1 and TRBJ2-2, with D possibly TRBD1 on 6 matching bases. The CDR3 covers 16 residues. The V and J ends lost 1 base and 4 bases respectively, with 13 bases between them. Germline V gene lookup returns CDR1 LGHDT and CDR2 YNNKEL (reference sequence). DNA of the CDR3: TGTGCCAGCAGCCAAGGGAGAAGGACAGTCACCGGGGAGCTGTTTTTT. As protein: CASSQGRRTVTGELFF. The full variable domain, rest sourced from reference TRBV3-1 and TRBJ2-2, is DTAVSQTPKYLVTQMGNDKSIKCEQNLGHDTMYWYKQDSKKFLKIMFSYNNKELIINETVPNRFSPKSPDKAHLNLHINSLELGDSAVYFCASSQGRRTVTGELFFGEGSRLTVL.

This clonotype was recorded many times. This chain links TRBV5-1 with TRBJ1-6; maybe TRBD1 (6 bases). The V gene's germline CDR1 is SGHRS and CDR2 YFSETQ. The CDR3 covers 14 residues. V lost 4 bases to trimming and J lost 5 bases, with 10 bases between them. CDR3 sequence reads: CASSGGQNNSPLHF. The CDR3, as DNA: TGCGCCAGCAGCGGGGGACAAAATAATTCACCCCTCCACTTT.

The rearrangement uses TRBV20-1 and TRBJ1-2; possible D gene TRBD1, 5 bases. Germline-derived CDR1 and CDR2 are DFQATT and SNEGSKA (reference sequence). V lost 7 bases and J lost 4, with 13 bases in between. The CDR3 sequence is 12 residues long. CDR3 bases: TGCAGTGGCGGGGACCGATCCTATGGCTACACCTTC. Its protein is CSGGDRSYGYTF.

The rearrangement links TRBV5-1 to TRBJ1-2; D might be TRBD1 (5 bases). The CDR3 loop spans 13 amino acids. Germline CDR1 and CDR2: SGHRS and YFSETQ. Trimming removed 5 bases at V and 6 bases at J, with 14 bases between. This CDR3 is CASRQFLRDGYTF. CDR3 nucleotides: TGCGCCAGCAGGCAATTCCTCAGGGATGGCTACACCTTC.

This clonotype was picked up many times. The chain is built from TRBV6-1 and TRBJ2-7; unclear D gene. V was pared by 5 bases and J by 7 bases, with 9 bases between. From germline, CDR1 is MNHNS and CDR2 SASEGT. The CDR3 has 11 amino acids. In DNA form, the CDR3 reads TGTGCCAGCAGTCTAGGTGGGGAGCAGTACGTC. Encoded protein: CASSLGGEQYV.

V gene TRBV6-5 combines with J gene TRBJ2-4, with TRBD2 as a possible D gene (6 bases). There are 18 residues in the CDR3. Per germline, CDR1 MNHEY and CDR2 SVGAGI. Trimming took 6 bases from V and 0 from J, leaving 21 bases between them. CDR3 nucleotide sequence: TGTGCCAGCAGGCCCGGGACTCCACGCCTCCTAGCCAAAAACATTCAGTACTTC. Amino acids: CASRPGTPRLLAKNIQYF.

This clonotype was observed a few times. The chain is built from TRBV29-1 and TRBJ2-1; a possible D gene is TRBD1 (6 bases). CDR1 and CDR2 (germline): SQVTM, ANQGSEA. V was pared by 6 bases and J by 4 bases, with 13 bases between. The CDR3 sequence is 13 residues long. CDR3 loop: CSVISDRYNEQFF. The CDR3 DNA sequence: TGCAGCGTAATCTCGGACAGATACAATGAGCAGTTCTTC.

This clonotype was seen more than once but under ten times. This chain joins TRBV5-8 and TRBJ2-3; TRBD2 matches 10 bases. Germline V gives CDR1 SGHTS, CDR2 YDEGEE. The J segment lost 5 bases and the V segment lost 4 bases, leaving 7 bases of the junction unmatched. The CDR3 loop spans 15 amino acids. CDR3 DNA: TGTGCCAGCAGCCCTCAGCGGGGGGGATTAGATACGCAGTATTTT. Translated, it gives CASSPQRGGLDTQYF.

This clonotype has just a few counts. The rearrangement uses TRBV19 and TRBJ1-5; no reliable D call. Germline V gives CDR1 LNHDA, CDR2 SQIVND (reference sequence). Trimming left V 3 bases short and J 9 bases short, with 12 bases between. The CDR3 runs 13 residues. The CDR3 spells CASSMFSQGPQHF. CDR3 bases: TGTGCCAGTAGTATGTTTTCCCAAGGGCCCCAGCATTTT.

The chain couples TRBV14 to TRBJ2-1, with unresolved D. The CDR3 runs to 13 residues. From germline, CDR1 is SGHDN and CDR2 FVKESK. V lost 1 base, J lost 6 bases, and 7 bases lay in between. In DNA, the CDR3 is TGTGCCAGCAGCCAAGTGCTAAGCAATGAGCAGTTCTTC. Its protein product is CASSQVLSNEQFF.

Ten or more counts support this clonotype. The chain is built from TRBV18 and TRBJ1-6; D possibly corresponds to TRBD1 (6 bases). The CDR3 length is 15 residues. Germline V gene lookup returns CDR1 KGHSH and CDR2 LQKENI. Deletions cut 4 bases from V and 4 bases from J, with 11 bases between. CDR3 sequence: CASSLLDSYNSPLHF. The CDR3 DNA is TGTGCCAGCTCACTTCTGGACAGTTATAATTCACCCCTCCACTTT.

This clonotype was observed a handful of times. V gene TRBV5-1 combines with J gene TRBJ1-2, with 9 bases matching TRBD1. The germline gives CDR1 SGHRS, CDR2 YFSETQ. The CDR3 has 14 amino acids. With V trimmed by 4 bases and J by 6 bases, 7 bases remained unmatched. In DNA form, the CDR3 reads TGCGCCAGCAGCGCCGGGACAGGGACTCATGGCTACACCTTC. Translation: CASSAGTGTHGYTF. The full variable domain, with the rest looked up from reference TRBV5-1 and TRBJ1-2, is KAGVTQTPRYLIKTRGQQVTLSCSPISGHRSVSWYQQTPGQGLQFLFEYFSETQRNKGNFPGRFSGRQFSNSRSEMNVSTLELGDSALYLCASSAGTGTHGYTFGSGTRLTVV.

The V call is TRBV5-5, the J call TRBJ2-3, with D maybe TRBD1 (5 bases). Germline V lookup: CDR1 SGHKS, CDR2 YYEKEE (reference sequence). V shed 2 bases and J shed 0 bases, with 16 bases lying between them. CDR3 size: 17 residues. The CDR3 spells CASSLGWSAGSTDTQYF. The CDR3 coding sequence is TGTGCCAGCAGCTTAGGGTGGTCGGCAGGGAGCACAGATACGCAGTATTTT.

The genes are TRBV5-6 and TRBJ1-4; D unclear. Germline V gives CDR1 SGHDT, CDR2 YYEEEE. Trimming took 2 bases from V and 3 from J, leaving 5 bases between them. This CDR3 comprises 13 residues. The CDR3 DNA sequence: TGTGCCAGCAGCTTAATACCTAATGAAAAACTGTTTTTT. Its translation is CASSLIPNEKLFF.

This clonotype was found a few times. The rearrangement joins TRBV20-1 to TRBJ1-2; TRBD1 aligns across 8 bases. Germline-derived CDR1 and CDR2 are DFQATT and SNEGSKA (reference sequence). V shed 5 bases and J 8 bases; nucleotides not matched to a gene: 7. CDR3 length equals 12 residues. CDR3 DNA: TGCAGTGCTCCAAGCAGGGGGCGAGGCTACACCTTC. It yields the protein CSAPSRGRGYTF.

This clonotype was seen more than once but under ten times. J is TRBJ2-1 and V is TRBV11-2; 7 positions agree with TRBD2. Germline values: CDR1 SGHAT, CDR2 FQNNGV. With 4 bases clipped from V and 5 bases from J, the junction kept 8 bases outside the gene matches. The CDR3 covers 15 residues. CDR3: CASSSFGGGDNEQFF. CDR3 in DNA: TGTGCCAGCAGCTCGTTTGGCGGGGGAGACAATGAGCAGTTCTTC.

This clonotype appeared once. A read error may produce the germline difference seen at one junction end. The chain carries TRBV7-2 and TRBJ1-3; D may be TRBD1 (6 bases). The CDR3 sequence is 17 residues long. Germline assignment: CDR1 SGHTA and CDR2 FQGNSA. CDR3 nucleotides: TGTGCCAGCAGCTCCCGGGGCAGGGGAGGCTCTGGAAACACCATTTATTTT. Its translation is CASSSRGRGGSGNTIYF.

This clonotype was recorded many times. Germline is not matched at one junction end, which may reflect a read error. This chain connects TRBV6-6 to TRBJ1-1; D unresolved. Germline V CDR1 and CDR2: MNHNY, SVGAGI (reference sequence). The CDR3 has 14 amino acids. The CDR3 reads CASSLRWGNTEVFF. CDR3 DNA: TGTGCCAGCAGCCTTCGGTGGGGTAACACTGAAGTTTTCTTT.